This entry is about one T cell receptor beta chain. Its antigen is not identified. Between the trimmed V and J ends, which lost 0 bases and 9 bases, there was a span of 12 bases. This CDR3 spans 14 amino acids. Germline V gene data show CDR1 as MNHEY and CDR2 as SVGAGI. These data originate in a study of cytomegalovirus exposure and HLA in healthy donors. Overall study findings and caveats: Later analysis identified several of the most significant clusters that appeared linked to common viral pathogens.

This PCR relied on a set of 60 Vbeta primers and 13 Jbeta primers. Using immunoSEQ multiplex PCR, the repertoire was profiled, and TCRdb retains in-frame clones only, with some absent. The repertoire consists of 100,000 to 150,000 clones, with about 84% occurring once and the leading ten covering roughly 4%. The sequence came from a young man in good health and CMV-seropositive. The chain combines TRBV6-5 with TRBJ2-1, with a weak D call TRBD2 (5 bases). Sample: PBMCs. The CDR3 coding sequence is TGTGCCAGCAGTTACTCTCCGGGGTCGGGTGAGCAGTTCTTC. It specifies CASSYSPGSGEQFF.